This TCR beta chain was recovered during a study of blood T cell repertoires in COVID-19. The CDR3 sequence is 15 residues long. V shed 5 bases, J shed 3 bases, and the junction held 3 bases outside the gene matches. Germline CDR1 LGHDT, CDR2 YNNKEL (reference sequence). This clone was seen a handful of times. Under the authors' procedure: It was from reference gene primer amplification that nucleated cell counts were estimated. The table came from immunoSEQ multiplex PCR; TCRdb's copy has only in-frame clones and leaves some out. V and J calls and clone size are as listed in that table; D and trimming were resolved from the DNA. The profile shows 190,000 or so clones, approximately 90% of them singletons.

Material for sequencing was peripheral blood. The clonotype originates from a woman between 18 and 29 years old who had recovered from COVID-19. The rearrangement joins TRBV3-1 (or the pseudogene TRBV3-2) to TRBJ2-1, with 11 bases aligning to TRBD2. In nucleotides, the CDR3 is TGTGCCAGCAGCTATAGCGGGGGGGACTACAATGAGCAGTTCTTC. This encodes CASSYSGGDYNEQFF.